This T cell receptor beta chain comes out of a study of CD8 T cells in Susac syndrome. About this clonotype: Its antigen is undetermined.

The T cells that were sequenced for TCR beta were CD8+ and CD4+ cells from blood. Negative magnetic isolation gave CD8+ and CD4+ cells; FACS enriched CD8+ TEMRA. Study-wide findings and caveats: The study acknowledged a relatively small number of individuals in its TCR sequencing and HLA analysis.

The authors reverse transcribed 0.5 to 1 ug RNA with random hexamers. TCR beta CDR3 was amplified by immunoSEQ multiplex PCR. This amplification extended across 54 Vbeta and 13 Jbeta segments. TCRdb redid the calling of the immunoSEQ multiplex PCR reads with MiXCR, one entry per CDR3 protein. The sample lists a few hundred thousand distinct CDR3 sequences; approximately 95% were seen once. The sequenced material came from CD4+ T cells from PBMCs. The receptor comes from a human donor with multiple sclerosis.

CDR3 sequence reads: CASSPRPSYEQYF. The CDR3 region has the DNA TGTGCCAGCAGTCCCCGCCCCTCCTACGAGCAGTACTTC. The J gene is TRBJ2-7, the V gene TRBV12-3 or TRBV12-4, with D uncertain. V was pared by 5 bases and J by 0 bases, with 8 bases between. This CDR3 spans 13 amino acids.